This is a list of T cell receptor beta chains from one sample in a study of regulatory T cells in long-lasting Graves disease. TCRdb re-called the multiplex PCR reads through MiXCR, storing one row per CDR3 protein. The sample records some 440,000 distinct CDR3 sequences, under 25% being singletons. The sequencing here drew on peripheral blood mononuclear cells (PBMCs), taken when the disease was refractory, from a patient treated with antithyroid drugs. These receptors were collected from a female donor with Graves disease. Each CDR3 is given without its conserved first and last residue. The order of the fields is V gene, CDR3 protein.

V gene: TRBV6-1
CDR3 protein: ASSRSPSSGNTIY

V gene: TRBV7-2
CDR3 protein: ASSYMGNYEQY

V gene: TRBV27
CDR3 protein: ASGAGVITGELF

V gene: TRBV11-1
CDR3 protein: ASSQPLRQGGSRELF

V gene: TRBV30
CDR3 protein: AWSVGRRNTEAF

V gene: TRBV20-1
CDR3 protein: SALRLAPTYEQY

V gene: TRBV19
CDR3 protein: ASSIGRISNQPQH

V gene: TRBV6-1
CDR3 protein: ASSISGTAYNEQF

V gene: TRBV27
CDR3 protein: ASSPRLALSPGYTDTQY

V gene: TRBV15
CDR3 protein: ATRAAGREKLF

V gene: TRBV7-9
CDR3 protein: ASSLAMSGTEAF

V gene: TRBV15
CDR3 protein: ATSRTASGIYEQY

V gene: TRBV12-3/TRBV12-4
CDR3 protein: ASSYRAVTEAF

V gene: TRBV28
CDR3 protein: ASGHRDRGFWRGNQPQH

V gene: TRBV5-6
CDR3 protein: ASTVINREGGYT

V gene: TRBV5-6
CDR3 protein: ASSREREYYGYT

V gene: TRBV5-1
CDR3 protein: ASSLAVTHTEAF

V gene: TRBV28
CDR3 protein: ASSITGGQETQY

V gene: TRBV25-1
CDR3 protein: ASRDGNTEAF

V gene: TRBV28
CDR3 protein: ASSAWGSRAKNIQY

V gene: TRBV5-6
CDR3 protein: ASSPTPGPEVHEQY

V gene: TRBV28
CDR3 protein: ASSPLAQPQH

V gene: TRBV2
CDR3 protein: ASSENRVVDTQY

V gene: TRBV6-1
CDR3 protein: ASSDRYGNTIY

V gene: TRBV7-8
CDR3 protein: ASSSLQGVEQY

V gene: TRBV6-1
CDR3 protein: ASSRVSGEGIYEQY

V gene: TRBV5-5
CDR3 protein: ASSLRGTTNTEAF

V gene: TRBV2
CDR3 protein: ASRLQVHSNQPQH

V gene: TRBV10-3
CDR3 protein: AISDRDRGQQPQH

V gene: TRBV20-1
CDR3 protein: SAGASGRGNEQF

V gene: TRBV19
CDR3 protein: ASSLRTGRVDQPQH

V gene: TRBV19
CDR3 protein: ASSQWKLRDRDSQPQH

V gene: TRBV29-1
CDR3 protein: SVEESVIRYGYT

V gene: TRBV27
CDR3 protein: ASSIRDSGRYEQY

V gene: TRBV28
CDR3 protein: ASSVSGWTDTQY

V gene: TRBV30
CDR3 protein: AWESPGQGTYEQY

V gene: TRBV7-9
CDR3 protein: ASSREVVSVEQY

V gene: TRBV14
CDR3 protein: ASSQVQGLSYNSPLH

V gene: TRBV28
CDR3 protein: ASSSPGIDSPLH

V gene: TRBV2
CDR3 protein: ASRPRQGANEKLF

V gene: TRBV3-1
CDR3 protein: ASSQPGQGNEKLF

V gene: TRBV27
CDR3 protein: ASRLTGTANTEAF

V gene: TRBV12-3/TRBV12-4
CDR3 protein: ASSLHGGGVSNQLQH

V gene: TRBV6-1
CDR3 protein: ASSHTPQGAGIEQY

V gene: TRBV12-3/TRBV12-4
CDR3 protein: ASSLLAGMETQY

V gene: TRBV19
CDR3 protein: ASSGLGALEQY

V gene: TRBV29-1
CDR3 protein: SGGTPGSEKLF

V gene: TRBV6-2/TRBV6-3
CDR3 protein: ASSYAYRDRGSYEQY